This TCR beta chain originates from a study of blood T cell repertoires in COVID-19. The sample holds a few counts of this clone. Trimming took off 2 bases at V and 5 bases at J, with 12 bases between the two ends. The germline gives CDR1 SGHTA, CDR2 FQGNSA. This CDR3 has 15 amino acids. Measured with immunoSEQ multiplex PCR; TCRdb has only the in-frame clones, and not every one. The sample holds roughly 140,000 clones, 75% to 90% seen once. Sequenced input: PBMCs or T cells enriched from blood (not recorded which). The chain couples TRBV7-2 to TRBJ2-2; weak D call: TRBD2 (6 bases). The origin of this receptor is a man aged 45-60 years in a cohort exposed to, infected with or recovered from COVID-19 (not recorded which). CDR3 nucleotide sequence: TGTGCCAGCAGCTTATTGGCGGCGGGAACCGGGGAGCTGTTTTTT. It codes for CASSLLAAGTGELFF.